What follows are 2 T cell receptor beta chains derived from one specimen sequenced in a study of blood T cell repertoires in COVID-19 (TCRdb year 2020). The library was prepared using the immunoSEQ multiplex PCR assay. Held by TCRdb, this immuneACCESS table contains in-frame sequences only and omits some clones. Under half of the omission traces to an unresolved V gene where checked; the cause of the rest is unknown. The sample has 25,000 to 35,000 clones on record, 83% of them singletons. Of the sample, around 25% is held by the ten largest clones. The sequenced sample consisted of peripheral blood. The source is a man in his 70s with active COVID-19.

This chain uses TRBV5-4 with TRBJ2-7; 11 nucleotides agree with TRBD2. Germline V gene lookup returns CDR1 SGHNT and CDR2 YYREEE (reference sequence). This CDR3 comprises 15 residues. The trim removed 2 bases at V and 5 bases at J, leaving 6 bases unmatched. CDR3 loop: CASSFGELAGDEQYF. CDR3 nucleotide sequence: TGTGCCAGCAGCTTCGGGGAACTAGCGGGAGACGAGCAGTACTTC.

The J gene is TRBJ1-1, the V gene TRBV2, with D tentatively TRBD1 (6 bases). Trimming removed 3 bases at V and 3 bases at J, with 14 bases between. This CDR3 region has 15 residues. CDR1 SNHLY and CDR2 FYNNEI come from the germline V gene. CDR3 DNA: TGTGCCAGCAGTGACCTAGGGGACAAACACACTGAAGCTTTCTTT. Protein product: CASSDLGDKHTEAFF. The variable domain in full, completed from reference TRBV2 and TRBJ1-1, reads EPEVTQTPSHQVTQMGQEVILRCVPISNHLYFYWYRQILGQKVEFLVSFYNNEISEKSEIFDDQFSVERPDGSNFTLKIRSTKLEDSAMYFCASSDLGDKHTEAFFGQGTRLTVV.